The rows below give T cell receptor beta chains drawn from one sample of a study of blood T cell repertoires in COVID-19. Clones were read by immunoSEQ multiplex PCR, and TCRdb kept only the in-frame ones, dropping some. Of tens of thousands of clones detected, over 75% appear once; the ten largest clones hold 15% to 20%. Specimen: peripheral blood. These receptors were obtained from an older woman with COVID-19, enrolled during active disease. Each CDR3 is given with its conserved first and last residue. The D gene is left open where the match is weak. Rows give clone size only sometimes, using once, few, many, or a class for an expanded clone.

CDR3: CASSLFGGRTDTQYF; DNA: TGTGCCAGCAGCTTGTTTGGGGGGAGAACAGATACGCAGTATTTT; size: NA; V: TRBV5-6; D: NA; J: TRBJ2-3
CDR3: CASSPISGRGYNEQFF; DNA: TGTGCCAGCAGCCCCATTAGCGGGAGGGGATACAATGAGCAGTTCTTC; size: NA; V: TRBV28; D: TRBD2; J: TRBJ2-1
CDR3: CASSLNRAPYEQYF; DNA: TGCGCCAGCAGCTTGAACAGGGCTCCCTACGAGCAGTACTTC; size: NA; V: TRBV5-1; D: NA; J: TRBJ2-7
CDR3: CASYLGQAEAFF; DNA: TGTGCCAGCTACCTCGGCCAGGCTGAAGCTTTCTTT; size: once; V: TRBV6-5; D: NA; J: TRBJ1-1
CDR3: CASSLRQGLTNEKLFF; DNA: TGTGCCAGCAGTCTCAGACAGGGTCTAACTAATGAAAAACTGTTTTTT; size: few; V: TRBV7-9; D: TRBD1; J: TRBJ1-4
CDR3: CASSYSRGPGYTF; DNA: TGTGCCAGCAGTTACTCCAGGGGCCCGGGCTACACCTTC; size: NA; V: TRBV6-5; D: NA; J: TRBJ1-2
CDR3: CASSGSKTGNYGYTF; DNA: TGTGCCAGCAGCGGTAGCAAAACAGGGAACTATGGCTACACCTTC; size: NA; V: TRBV2; D: NA; J: TRBJ1-2
CDR3: CATSDPGTGDYNEQFF; DNA: TGTGCCACCAGTGATCCCGGGACAGGGGATTACAATGAGCAGTTCTTC; size: NA; V: TRBV24-1; D: TRBD1; J: TRBJ2-1
CDR3: CASSFGGGYGYTF; DNA: TGTGCCAGCAGTTTCGGGGGAGGCTATGGCTACACCTTC; size: NA; V: TRBV12-3/TRBV12-4; D: NA; J: TRBJ1-2
CDR3: CASSFNPWGGNYGYTF; DNA: TGTGCCAGCAGTTTTAATCCTTGGGGAGGTAACTATGGCTACACCTTC; size: NA; V: TRBV27; D: NA; J: TRBJ1-2
CDR3: CASSLTGKIYGYTF; DNA: TGTGCCAGCAGCTTAACAGGGAAAATCTATGGCTACACCTTC; size: NA; V: TRBV7-9; D: NA; J: TRBJ1-2
CDR3: CASSLGMALQSGELFF; DNA: TGTGCCAGCAGCTTAGGGATGGCTCTACAGTCCGGGGAGCTGTTTTTT; size: NA; V: TRBV11-1; D: NA; J: TRBJ2-2
CDR3: CASSYGSLNEKLFF; DNA: TGTGCCAGCAGTTACGGGAGTCTAAATGAAAAACTGTTTTTT; size: NA; V: TRBV6-5; D: NA; J: TRBJ1-4
CDR3: CASSPAGLLYNEQFF; DNA: TGCGCCAGCAGCCCGGCGGGACTCCTCTACAATGAGCAGTTCTTC; size: NA; V: TRBV5-1; D: NA; J: TRBJ2-1
CDR3: CAKSGTTLYEQYF; DNA: TGTGCCAAATCCGGGACAACTTTATACGAGCAGTACTTC; size: few; V: TRBV2; D: NA; J: TRBJ2-7